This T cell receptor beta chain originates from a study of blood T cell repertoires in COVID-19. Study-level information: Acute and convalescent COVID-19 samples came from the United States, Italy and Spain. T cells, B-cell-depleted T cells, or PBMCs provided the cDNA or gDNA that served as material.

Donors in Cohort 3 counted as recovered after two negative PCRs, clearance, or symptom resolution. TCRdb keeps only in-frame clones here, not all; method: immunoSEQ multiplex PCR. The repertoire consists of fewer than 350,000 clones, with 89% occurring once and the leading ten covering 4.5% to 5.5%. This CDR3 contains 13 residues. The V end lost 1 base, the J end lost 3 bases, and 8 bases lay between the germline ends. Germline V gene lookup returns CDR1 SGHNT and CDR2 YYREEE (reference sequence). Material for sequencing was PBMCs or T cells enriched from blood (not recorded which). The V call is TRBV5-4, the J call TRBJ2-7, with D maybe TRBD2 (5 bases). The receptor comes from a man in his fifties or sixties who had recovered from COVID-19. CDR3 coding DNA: TGTGCCAGCAGCTTGCCTAGCAGCTACGAGCAGTACTTC. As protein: CASSLPSSYEQYF.